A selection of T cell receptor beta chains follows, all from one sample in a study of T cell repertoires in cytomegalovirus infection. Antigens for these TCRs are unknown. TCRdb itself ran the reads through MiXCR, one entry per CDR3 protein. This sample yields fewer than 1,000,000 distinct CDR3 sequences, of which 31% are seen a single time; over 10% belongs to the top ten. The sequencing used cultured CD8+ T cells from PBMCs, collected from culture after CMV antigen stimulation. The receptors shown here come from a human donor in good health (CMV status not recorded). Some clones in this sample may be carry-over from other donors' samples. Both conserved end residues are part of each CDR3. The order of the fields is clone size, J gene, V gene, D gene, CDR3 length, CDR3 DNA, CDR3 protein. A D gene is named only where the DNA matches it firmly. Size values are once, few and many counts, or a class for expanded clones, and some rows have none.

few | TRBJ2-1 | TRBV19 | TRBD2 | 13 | TGTGCCACCAGCGGGGCCTCCTACAATGAGCAGTTCTTC | CATSGASYNEQFF
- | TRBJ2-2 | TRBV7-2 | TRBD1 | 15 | TGTGCCAGCAGCTCCCGGGACAGGGGTGCCGGGGAGCTGTTTTTT | CASSSRDRGAGELFF
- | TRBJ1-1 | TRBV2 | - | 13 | TGTGCCAGCAGTGACTTGGGGCGGACTGAAGCTTTCTTT | CASSDLGRTEAFF
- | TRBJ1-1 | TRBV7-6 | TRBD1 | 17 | TGTGCCAGCAGCCACCGTAGACAGGGTGTCATGAACACTGAAGCTTTCTTT | CASSHRRQGVMNTEAFF
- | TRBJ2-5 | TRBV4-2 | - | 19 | TGTGCCAGCAGCCAAGGATCGACGATCCCCCCCCGCCTCCAAGAGACCCAGTACTTC | CASSQGSTIPPRLQETQYF
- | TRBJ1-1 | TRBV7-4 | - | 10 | TGTGCCGACCGGACAGATGAAGCTTTCTTT | CADRTDEAFF
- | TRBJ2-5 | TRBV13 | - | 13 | TGTGCCAGCAGCTTAAATGGTAGAGAGACCCAGTACTTC | CASSLNGRETQYF
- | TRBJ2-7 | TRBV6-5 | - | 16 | TGTGCCAGCAGTTACTCGAGGGGACCTGAAGCCTACGAGCAGTACTTC | CASSYSRGPEAYEQYF
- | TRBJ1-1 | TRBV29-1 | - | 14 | TGCAGCGTTGCCAGGGGCCGGGGGGGCACTGAAGCTTTCTTT | CSVARGRGGTEAFF
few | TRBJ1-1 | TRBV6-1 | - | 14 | TGTGCCAGCAGTGAGGCAGGACTGAGGACTGAAGCTTTCTTT | CASSEAGLRTEAFF
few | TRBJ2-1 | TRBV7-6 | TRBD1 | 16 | TGTGCCAGCAGCTTAGCGTCAGGGGGAAGTCACAATGAGCAGTTCTTC | CASSLASGGSHNEQFF
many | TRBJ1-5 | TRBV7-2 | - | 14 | TGTGCCAGCAGCTGGGGGCCTGGCAATCAGCCCCAGCATTTT | CASSWGPGNQPQHF
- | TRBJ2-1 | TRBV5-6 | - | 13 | TGTGCCAGCAGCTTGAGGTGGGGAGCTGAGCAGTTCTTC | CASSLRWGAEQFF
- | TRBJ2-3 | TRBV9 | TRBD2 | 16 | TGTGCCAGCAGCGTACTAGGGGACTATAGCACAGATACGCAGTATTTT | CASSVLGDYSTDTQYF
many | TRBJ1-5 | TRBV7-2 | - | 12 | TGTGCCAGCAGCTTCAAGGGGCAGCCCCAGCATTTT | CASSFKGQPQHF
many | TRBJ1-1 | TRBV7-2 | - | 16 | TGTGCCAGCAGCTTTCATCCGGCAGCTGTTAACACTGAAGCTTTCTTT | CASSFHPAAVNTEAFF
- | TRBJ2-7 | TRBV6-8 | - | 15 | TGTGCCAGCAGTTACTCGTGGCTAGCAGCCTACGAGCAGTACTTC | CASSYSWLAAYEQYF
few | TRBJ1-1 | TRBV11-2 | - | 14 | TGTGCCAGCAGCTTAACAGGGTTTCGTGCTGAAGCTTTCTTT | CASSLTGFRAEAFF
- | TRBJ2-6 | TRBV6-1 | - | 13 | TGTGCCAGCAGATCCGACGGGGCCAACGTCCTGACTTTC | CASRSDGANVLTF
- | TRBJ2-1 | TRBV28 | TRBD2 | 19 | TGTGCCAGCAGCCGATCCGGGACTAGCGGGGGCCCCACCTACAATGAGCAGTTCTTC | CASSRSGTSGGPTYNEQFF
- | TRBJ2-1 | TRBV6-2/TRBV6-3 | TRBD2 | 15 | TGTGCCAGCAGTTACACCAAATCTAGCGGGGATGAGCAGTTCTTC | CASSYTKSSGDEQFF
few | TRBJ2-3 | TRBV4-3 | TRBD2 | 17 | TGCGCCAGCAGCCAAGATAGGAATAGCGGGGGGGCCGGTACGCAGTATTTT | CASSQDRNSGGAGTQYF
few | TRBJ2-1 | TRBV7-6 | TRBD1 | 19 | TGTGCCAGCAGCTATTGGGACAGGGGTTTATTTCGGACCTACAATGAGCAGTTCTTC | CASSYWDRGLFRTYNEQFF
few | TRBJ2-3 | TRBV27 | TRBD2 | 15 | TGTGCCAGCACTTGGACTAGCGGGGTTTCAGATACGCAGTATTTT | CASTWTSGVSDTQYF
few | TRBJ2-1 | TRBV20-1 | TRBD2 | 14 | TGCAGTGCCCGGTCGCGGGGGATCGGGTATGAGCAGTTCTTC | CSARSRGIGYEQFF
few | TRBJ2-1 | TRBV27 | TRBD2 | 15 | TGTGCCAGCGTATTAGCGGGGGGCACTTACAATGAGCAGTTCTTC | CASVLAGGTYNEQFF
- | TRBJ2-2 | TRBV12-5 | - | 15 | TGTGCTAGTGGTTTGGTATACCGGGACCCCGGGGAGCTGTTTTTT | CASGLVYRDPGELFF
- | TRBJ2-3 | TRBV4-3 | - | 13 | TGCACCAGCAGCCAAGAAAGCACAGATACGCAGTATTTT | CTSSQESTDTQYF
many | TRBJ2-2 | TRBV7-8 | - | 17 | TGTGCCAGCAGCTTAGCAGTAACGGGACAGAACACCGGGGAGCTGTTTTTT | CASSLAVTGQNTGELFF
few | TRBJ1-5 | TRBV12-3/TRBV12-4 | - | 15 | TGTGCCAGCAGTGCCCCCGGGACACAAAATCAGCCCCAGCATTTT | CASSAPGTQNQPQHF
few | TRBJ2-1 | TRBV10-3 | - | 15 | TGTGCCATCAGTGAGTCTCCGGGTCCGGACAATGAGCAGTTCTTC | CAISESPGPDNEQFF